The 25 T cell receptor beta chains in this list originate from one sample, sequenced in a study of post-analysis software for immune sequencing data. Study conclusions and caveats: Controls showed lower frequencies than patients for several TRBV segments, and TRBV5-6, TRBV5-1 and TRBV20-1 were among these.

No antigen is known for these receptors. Unique molecular identifiers were built into the TCR beta cDNA libraries. TCRdb called the PCR reads again in MiXCR, with one record for every CDR3 protein. The sample includes roughly 400,000 distinct CDR3 sequences, 39% of them seen just once. Sequenced input: blood. Every receptor here comes from a girl aged 2-10 years with multiple sclerosis.

This clonotype was detected only a few times. This chain connects TRBV12-3 or TRBV12-4 to TRBJ2-5; no clear D gene. The CDR3 loop spans 13 amino acids. V was cut by 7 bases and J by 2 bases, with 11 bases left in between. The DNA of the CDR3 is TGTGCCAGCACCTTAGGGTTGCAAGAGACCCAGTACTTC. This translates into CASTLGLQETQYF.

This clonotype has more than one count but fewer than ten. The rearrangement links TRBV15 to TRBJ2-3; 9 bases match TRBD2. V was pared by 3 bases and J by 2 bases, with 12 bases of the junction left unmatched. Germline loops: CDR1 LNHNV, CDR2 YYDKDF (reference sequence). The CDR3 covers 18 residues. CDR3 residues: CATSSGTDSGGHTDTQYF. The CDR3 DNA is TGTGCCACCAGCAGCGGAACCGATAGCGGGGGACACACAGATACGCAGTATTTT.

The chain carries TRBV27 and TRBJ1-2; 8 bases match TRBD1. V was clipped by 5 bases and J by 2 bases; unmatched bases: 13. The CDR3 sequence is 17 residues long. The germline V gene has CDR1 MNHEY and CDR2 SMNVEV (reference sequence). CDR3 sequence: CASSRGQGRGLNYGYTF. The CDR3 DNA reads TGTGCCAGCAGTCGTGGACAGGGTAGGGGGCTCAACTATGGCTACACCTTC.

The chain recombines TRBV5-4 with TRBJ2-7; weak D call: TRBD1 (5 bases). V was clipped by 7 bases and J by 6 bases, with 14 bases between them. The CDR3 totals 12 residues. The V gene's germline CDR1 is SGHNT and CDR2 YYREEE (reference sequence). The CDR3 DNA is TGTGCCAGCTCGACACCTACAGGCGAGCAGTACTTC. The encoded protein is CASSTPTGEQYF.

The chain employs TRBV5-1 and TRBJ1-1; TRBD1 is a possible D gene (5 bases). The CDR3 spans 13 residues. Germline CDR1 SGHRS, CDR2 YFSETQ. Trimming pared 3 bases from V and 5 bases from J, leaving 11 bases between. The CDR3 DNA follows: TGCGCCAGCAGCTGGACCAGGGAGACTGAAGCTTTCTTT. Protein product: CASSWTRETEAFF.

The V call is TRBV6-1, the J call TRBJ2-3; possibly TRBD2 for D (6 bases). This CDR3 region has 14 residues. V was clipped by 4 bases and J by 2 bases, with 10 bases between them. CDR1 is MNHNS, CDR2 SASEGT, per germline. CDR3 nucleotides: TGTGCCAGCAGTGCCGGGGGTTTCACAGATACGCAGTATTTT. Translated: CASSAGGFTDTQYF.

The CDR3 is CSAWDRGGNTEAFF. The CDR3 bases are TGCAGTGCCTGGGACAGGGGGGGAAACACTGAAGCTTTCTTT. The chain has TRBV20-1 and TRBJ1-1; 11 positions match TRBD1. Germline assignment: CDR1 DFQATT and CDR2 SNEGSKA (reference sequence). The V and J ends lost 6 bases and 2 bases, in that order; junction bases with no gene match: 5. The CDR3 runs 14 residues.

This chain uses TRBV28 with TRBJ2-1; D gene ambiguous. The CDR3 sequence is 17 residues long. In germline, CDR1 is MDHEN, CDR2 SYDVKM. The V end was cut by 2 bases, the J end by 4 bases, with 18 bases between. CDR3 DNA sequence: TGTGCCAGCAGTTTAGGAAGGGTTACGGGCTTATACAATGAGCAGTTCTTC. This sequence encodes CASSLGRVTGLYNEQFF.

The gene calls are TRBV5-1 and TRBJ1-1; no reliable D call. The CDR3 is made up of 15 amino acids. The V gene lost 3 bases and the J gene lost 2 bases, with 14 bases spanning the gap. CDR1 SGHRS and CDR2 YFSETQ come from the germline V gene. DNA of the CDR3: TGCGCCAGCAGCTCCTGGGATCCATACAACACTGAAGCTTTCTTT. Translation: CASSSWDPYNTEAFF. Variable domain in full (rest from reference TRBV5-1 and TRBJ1-1): KAGVTQTPRYLIKTRGQQVTLSCSPISGHRSVSWYQQTPGQGLQFLFEYFSETQRNKGNFPGRFSGRQFSNSRSEMNVSTLELGDSALYLCASSSWDPYNTEAFFGQGTRLTVV.

The chain's CDR3 is CASRREFGTDTQYF. The CDR3 nucleotides read TGTGCCAGCAGGCGGGAGTTCGGCACAGATACGCAGTATTTT. This sequence joins TRBV28 and TRBJ2-3; 7 bases align to TRBD2. J gave up 1 base and V 6 bases, and 4 bases lay outside the gene matches. Germline V lookup: CDR1 MDHEN, CDR2 SYDVKM. This CDR3 has 14 amino acids.

The sample holds a few counts of this clonotype. The genes are TRBV4-1 and TRBJ1-4; tentative D call: TRBD1 (5 bases). The length of the CDR3 is 19 residues. Per the germline V gene, CDR1 is MGHRA and CDR2 is YSYEKL. V lost 3 bases, J lost 6 bases, and 26 bases lay in between. This CDR3 reads CASSQEGLAIIKGDEKLFF. In DNA form, the CDR3 reads TGCGCCAGCAGCCAGGAAGGACTGGCCATCATTAAAGGGGATGAAAAACTGTTTTTT.

The chain carries TRBV12-3 or TRBV12-4 and TRBJ1-4, with D possibly being TRBD1 (5 bases). This CDR3 region has 15 residues. Between the trimmed V and J ends, which lost 1 base and 7 bases, there was a span of 13 bases. The CDR3 reads CASSLGISGGEKLFF. CDR3 coding DNA: TGTGCCAGCAGTTTAGGCATCTCCGGGGGTGAAAAACTGTTTTTT.

For the CDR3, the DNA is TGTGCCAGCAGCTTCGTCAGAGGGGAGACCCAGTACTTC. Protein sequence: CASSFVRGETQYF. This chain joins TRBV7-2 and TRBJ2-5; a weak D match, TRBD2 (5 bases). The CDR3 spans 13 residues. Deletions cut 3 bases from V and 5 bases from J, with 10 bases between. Germline V gene data show CDR1 as SGHTA and CDR2 as FQGNSA.

Regarding this clonotype: At one end the junction does not follow the germline gene, possibly because of a read error. The J gene is TRBJ2-7, the V gene TRBV6-5; D gene unclear. This CDR3 contains 15 residues. Germline assignment: CDR1 MNHEY and CDR2 SVGAGI. The DNA of the CDR3 is TGTGCCAGCAGTTACGACGGCTCAATCTCCTACGGGCAGTACTTC. Protein sequence: CASSYDGSISYGQYF.

This chain links TRBV6-1 with TRBJ2-7; no definite D call. The CDR3 consists of 13 residues. Germline values: CDR1 MNHNS, CDR2 SASEGT. V shed 9 bases and J shed 0 bases, with 12 bases lying between them. The CDR3 is CASKRTVSYEQYF. The CDR3 DNA is TGTGCCAGTAAAAGGACCGTCTCCTACGAGCAGTACTTC.

The table lists this clonotype with a few counts. This rearrangement joins TRBV20-1 to TRBJ2-5, with 9 positions matching TRBD2. Germline values: CDR1 DFQATT, CDR2 SNEGSKA (reference sequence). The CDR3 runs to 14 residues. Trimming at V came to 2 bases and at J to 5 bases, leaving 6 bases not matched to a gene. CDR3 protein: CSARLAGYVETQYF. The CDR3 coding sequence is TGCAGTGCTAGACTAGCGGGATACGTGGAGACCCAGTACTTC.

This chain uses TRBV6-2 or TRBV6-3 with TRBJ1-2, with D possibly matching TRBD1 (5 bases). CDR3 length: 12 amino acids. The V end lost 4 bases, the J end lost 4 bases, and 7 bases lay between the germline ends. Germline CDR1 and CDR2: MNHEY and SVGEGT. The CDR3 loop reads CASSFTGYGYTF. CDR3 sequence (DNA): TGTGCCAGCAGTTTTACAGGCTATGGCTACACCTTC.

The chain is built from TRBV6-6 and TRBJ2-7; 8 nucleotides agree with TRBD1. This CDR3 contains 15 residues. V gave up 6 bases and J gave up 2 bases; unmatched junction bases: 9. Germline V gene lookup returns CDR1 MNHNY and CDR2 SVGAGI (reference sequence). DNA for the CDR3: TGTGCCAGCAGCCAAACACGGGACAGGACCTACGAGCAGTACTTC. Translation gives CASSQTRDRTYEQYF.

The table lists this clonotype with a few counts. The CDR3, as DNA: TGCAGTGCTCTTCCGGATCCGGGACAGACTAACTATGGCTACACCTTC. As protein: CSALPDPGQTNYGYTF. The J gene is TRBJ1-2, the V gene TRBV20-1; 7 bases match TRBD1. Trimming removed 5 bases from V and 0 bases from J; junction bases left unmatched: 12. Germline V gene lookup returns CDR1 DFQATT and CDR2 SNEGSKA (reference sequence). The CDR3 extends over 16 amino acids.

The V and J genes are TRBV29-1 and TRBJ2-7, with a possible D match to TRBD1 (6 bases). The CDR3 consists of 14 residues. V gave up 1 base and J gave up 9 bases, with 19 bases separating them. The germline gives CDR1 SQVTM, CDR2 ANQGSEA. The DNA of the CDR3 is TGCAGCGTTGAAGGCCGGCAGGGGACGCCTGGGCAGTACTTC. It encodes CSVEGRQGTPGQYF.

This clonotype was detected only a few times. V is TRBV7-8 and J is TRBJ1-1; unclear D gene. The V end was cut by 2 bases, the J end by 7 bases, with 5 bases between. Germline V lookup: CDR1 SGHVS, CDR2 FQNEAQ. This CDR3 has 11 amino acids. In DNA, the CDR3 is TGTGCCAGCAGCTTAATGAATGAAGCTTTCTTT. Residues: CASSLMNEAFF.

This clonotype was counted a few times. A much larger clone sits a single nucleotide away, making a read error possible. The chain is built from TRBV20-1 and TRBJ2-7; D may correspond to TRBD1 or TRBD2 (5 bases each). The CDR3 length is 12 residues. Per germline, CDR1 DFQATT and CDR2 SNEGSKA (reference sequence). The CDR3 nucleotides are TGCAGGGCTAGCCCTCAGGGCCACGAGCAGTACTTC. It codes for CRASPQGHEQYF.

This clonotype has just a few counts. The chain has TRBV27 and TRBJ2-1, with a weak D call TRBD2 (5 bases). This CDR3 comprises 14 residues. V lost 2 bases and J 8 bases, leaving 13 bases between the germline ends. Germline values: CDR1 MNHEY, CDR2 SMNVEV (reference sequence). The CDR3 DNA reads TGTGCCAGCAGTTTAGTAGTAGCGTTGGATGAGCAGTTCTTC. It encodes CASSLVVALDEQFF.

This clonotype turned up a few times. The chain couples TRBV4-3 to TRBJ2-1; 11 bases fit TRBD2. The CDR3 totals 16 residues. With 1 base clipped from V and 6 bases from J, the junction kept 5 bases outside the gene matches. The germline V gene has CDR1 LGHNA and CDR2 YSLEER. The CDR3 DNA reads as TGCGCCAGCAGCCAAGGATTAACTAGCGGGAGCAATGAGCAGTTCTTC. This codes for CASSQGLTSGSNEQFF.

The J gene is TRBJ2-7, the V gene TRBV29-1; 7 bases map to TRBD2. The CDR3 totals 13 residues. The ends lost 4 bases at V and 6 bases at J; junction bases unmatched: 9. Germline lookup yields CDR1 SQVTM and CDR2 ANQGSEA. CDR3 bases: TGCAGCGTTGGTTATCGGGGGGTTGTCGAGCAGTACTTC. Its translation: CSVGYRGVVEQYF.